This TCR beta chain is drawn from a study of regulatory T cells in long-lasting Graves disease. Across the study: Duration of antithyroid drug therapy among newly diagnosed Graves' patients was under 3 months. Notes on the study in general: Persistent disease preferred TRBV28, TRBJ1-2 and TRBJ2-5. Public clonotype sharing was higher in persistent than newly diagnosed patients.

Time point of the sample: newly diagnosed GD, antithyroid drugs for less than 3 months. The TCR library used RNA extracted from PBMCs. Arm-PCR with iRepertoire HTBI primers amplified the CDR3 regions for these TCR beta libraries. TCRdb processed the multiplex PCR reads anew with MiXCR; each CDR3 protein has one entry. The table lists around 400,000 distinct CDR3 sequences, roughly 15% of them singletons, with approximately 7.8% in the top ten. This clonotype has a count of ten or more. Its antigen is undetermined. The CDR3 is 15 amino acids. CDR1 SNHLY and CDR2 FYNNEI come from the germline V gene. The V gene end was trimmed by 6 bases and the J gene end by 6 bases; junction bases not matched to a gene: 8. These sequences were also reported in another study, on T cells in Graves' hyperthyroidism and ophthalmopathy.

Specimen: peripheral blood mononuclear cells (PBMCs), collected at new diagnosis, from a patient treated with antithyroid drugs. This sequence joins TRBV2 and TRBJ1-5, with 10 bases fitting TRBD1. This TCR was recovered from a woman aged 40 to 50 with Graves disease. This CDR3 reads CASSQGDRGLQPQHF. CDR3 DNA: TGTGCCAGCAGCCAGGGTGACAGGGGGCTTCAGCCCCAGCATTTT. Complete variable domain (other parts from reference TRBV2 and TRBJ1-5): EPEVTQTPSHQVTQMGQEVILRCVPISNHLYFYWYRQILGQKVEFLVSFYNNEISEKSEIFDDQFSVERPDGSNFTLKIRSTKLEDSAMYFCASSQGDRGLQPQHFGDGTRLSIL.